This entry is about one T cell receptor (beta chain). In Seattle, patients joined the study during active infection and were tracked longitudinally. This sample was included in a study of blood T cell repertoires in COVID-19. At the level of the study: COVID-19 samples from acute and convalescent phases originated in the United States, Italy and Spain. In each case, the material was cDNA or gDNA derived from T cells, B-cell-depleted T cells, or PBMCs.

CDR3 length: 14 amino acids. Unmatched junction bases numbered 4, after V lost 4 bases and J lost 4 bases. CDR1 is SGHRS, CDR2 YFSETQ, per germline. Methods used by the authors: From reference gene primer amplification, estimates of nucleated cell counts were derived. Sequenced by immunoSEQ multiplex PCR; TCRdb stores in-frame clones only, minus some. Clonal size and the V and J genes are those of that table, whereas D and trimming came from the DNA. This repertoire shows about 410,000 clones, approximately 91% found once; its top ten account for approximately 1.5%. The sequence was collected from a woman between 35 and 50 years old with COVID-19, enrolled during active disease. The chain employs TRBV5-1 and TRBJ1-1, with TRBD1 matching over 10 bases. Sequenced material: peripheral blood. The CDR3 bases are TGCGCCAGCAGCGAGACAGGGGGCGTCACTGAAGCTTTCTTT. Translating gives CASSETGGVTEAFF. Full variable domain (rest looked up from reference TRBV5-1 and TRBJ1-1): KAGVTQTPRYLIKTRGQQVTLSCSPISGHRSVSWYQQTPGQGLQFLFEYFSETQRNKGNFPGRFSGRQFSNSRSEMNVSTLELGDSALYLCASSETGGVTEAFFGQGTRLTVV.